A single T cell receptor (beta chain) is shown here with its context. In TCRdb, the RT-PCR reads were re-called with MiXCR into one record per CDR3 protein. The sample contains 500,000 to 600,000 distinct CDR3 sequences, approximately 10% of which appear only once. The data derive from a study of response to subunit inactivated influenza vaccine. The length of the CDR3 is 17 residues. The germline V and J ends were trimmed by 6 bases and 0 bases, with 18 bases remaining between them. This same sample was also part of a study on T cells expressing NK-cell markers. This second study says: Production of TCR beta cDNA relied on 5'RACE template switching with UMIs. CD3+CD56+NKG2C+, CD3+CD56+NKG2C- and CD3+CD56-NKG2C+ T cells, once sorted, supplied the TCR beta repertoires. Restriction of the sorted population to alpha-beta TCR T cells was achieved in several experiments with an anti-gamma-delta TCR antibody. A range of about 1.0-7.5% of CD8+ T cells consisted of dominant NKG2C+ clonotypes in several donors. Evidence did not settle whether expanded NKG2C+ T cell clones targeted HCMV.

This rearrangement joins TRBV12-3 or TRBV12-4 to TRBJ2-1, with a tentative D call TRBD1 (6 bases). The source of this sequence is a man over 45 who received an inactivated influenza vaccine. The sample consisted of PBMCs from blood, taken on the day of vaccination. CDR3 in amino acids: CASSSGLDSSSYNEQFF. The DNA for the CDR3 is TGTGCCAGCAGCTCTGGCTTGGACAGCAGCTCCTACAATGAGCAGTTCTTC.